Below are 2 T cell receptor beta chains sequenced from a single sample in a study of radiotherapy plus CTLA-4 blockade in lung cancer. Data came from immunoSEQ multiplex PCR; TCRdb stores just in-frame clones and leaves some out. The data contain around 100,000 clones, about four fifths of them singletons. Source: peripheral blood, taken from a patient treated with radiotherapy plus ipilimumab. All receptors derive from a human donor with non-small cell lung cancer that progressed on radiotherapy plus ipilimumab. Some clones in this sample may be carry-over from other donors' samples.

The V gene is TRBV9, the J gene TRBJ1-2, with TRBD1 identical over 7 bases. Germline V gene sequence: CDR1 SGDLS, CDR2 YYNGEE. CDR3 length: 13 amino acids. J gave up 5 bases and V 4 bases, and 5 bases lay outside the gene matches. The DNA of the CDR3 is TGTGCCAGCAGCCCCCAGACAGGGTATGGCTACACCTTC. It translates to CASSPQTGYGYTF.

The chain employs TRBV5-6 and TRBJ2-7; 10 nucleotides align to TRBD1. Per germline, CDR1 SGHDT and CDR2 YYEEEE. The CDR3 is 14 residues long. V was pared by 4 bases and J by 3 bases, with 4 bases of the junction left unmatched. This chain's CDR3 is CASSERDRGYEQYF. In DNA, the CDR3 is TGTGCCAGCAGCGAACGGGACAGGGGCTACGAGCAGTACTTC.